Shown below are 19 T cell receptor beta chains from a single sample sequenced in a study of control samples from healthy donors and cancer patients (dated by TCRdb to about 2020). The method behind the library was the immunoSEQ multiplex PCR assay. TCRdb limited this immuneACCESS table to in-frame rearrangements with V and J called. A share of clones is missing; checked studies link under half to unresolved V genes, and the rest is unexplained. The sample yields tens of thousands of clones; 75% to 95% were counted once. The ten largest account for 22% of the sample. The sample was PBMCs. Source of these receptors: a woman aged 35 to 49 with head and neck cancer.

The V call is TRBV24-1, the J call TRBJ2-1, with D perhaps TRBD1 (6 bases). In germline, CDR1 is KGHDR, CDR2 SFDVKD. The CDR3 runs to 17 residues. Trimming removed 3 bases from V and 2 bases from J, with 16 bases in between. CDR3 loop: CATSDPGAKGPYNEQFF. The DNA of the CDR3 is TGTGCCACCAGTGATCCAGGGGCAAAGGGGCCCTACAATGAGCAGTTCTTC.

This clone turned up a few times. The V and J genes are TRBV7-8 and TRBJ1-4; D possibly corresponds to TRBD1 (5 bases). V lost 3 bases to trimming and J lost 8 bases, with 13 bases between them. This CDR3 has 14 amino acids. Germline V gives CDR1 SGHVS, CDR2 FQNEAQ. This CDR3 is CASSFSRVGEKLFF. The CDR3 DNA sequence: TGTGCCAGCAGCTTCAGCAGGGTAGGCGAAAAACTGTTTTTT.

The chain links TRBV9 to TRBJ2-1; 9 nucleotides line up with TRBD1. There are 15 residues in the CDR3. The germline V gene has CDR1 SGDLS and CDR2 YYNGEE. V gave up 4 bases and J gave up 3 bases; unmatched junction bases: 5. CDR3 sequence reads: CASSSGTGYYNEQFF. CDR3 DNA: TGTGCCAGCAGCTCAGGGACAGGGTACTACAATGAGCAGTTCTTC.

The V and J genes are TRBV3-1 (or the pseudogene TRBV3-2) and TRBJ1-4; 10 bases fit TRBD1. This CDR3 is built from 14 residues. Trimming cost V 7 bases and J 9 bases; bases outside gene matches: 8. Germline lookup yields CDR1 LGHDT and CDR2 YNNKEL (reference sequence). As DNA, the CDR3 is TGTGCCAGCACCAATCGGGGACAGGGGAAAAAACTGTTTTTT. Translated: CASTNRGQGKKLFF.

This clone was detected only once. This chain links TRBV5-6 with TRBJ1-1, with TRBD1 matching 9 bases. CDR1 and CDR2 (germline): SGHDT, YYEEEE. CDR3 length equals 16 residues. J was trimmed by 2 bases and V by 4 bases; bases with no gene match: 9. The CDR3 region has the DNA TGTGCCAGCAGCCTAGAACGACAGGGGGGAAACACTGAAGCTTTCTTT. It codes for CASSLERQGGNTEAFF.

The CDR3 loop reads CASSPPAKETQYF. In DNA, the CDR3 is TGTGCCAGCAGCCCACCGGCGAAAGAGACCCAGTACTTC. This chain joins TRBV7-9 and TRBJ2-5; no clear D gene. The CDR3 sequence is 13 residues long. Germline V CDR1 and CDR2: SEHNR, FQNEAQ (reference sequence). V was trimmed by 5 bases and J by 3 bases, leaving 10 bases between them.

The chain uses TRBV11-3 and TRBJ2-1, with 8 positions matching TRBD2. V lost 1 base and J lost 5; bases outside the gene matches: 4. Germline V gives CDR1 SGHNT, CDR2 YENEEA. There are 15 residues in the CDR3. In DNA form, the CDR3 reads TGTGCCAGCAGCTTAGTTAGCGGGATAGACAATGAGCAGTTCTTC. Translation: CASSLVSGIDNEQFF.

This chain uses TRBV5-6 with TRBJ2-2; no clear D gene. Deletions cut 2 bases from V and 1 base from J, with 6 bases between. Germline CDR1 and CDR2: SGHDT and YYEEEE. This CDR3 is 14 amino acids long. The CDR3, as DNA: TGTGCCAGCAGCTTATACAGGAACACCGGGGAGCTGTTTTTT. This translates into CASSLYRNTGELFF.

This chain uses TRBV5-6 with TRBJ1-1; no reliable D call. Deletions cut 2 bases from V and 7 bases from J, with 6 bases between. Germline V lookup: CDR1 SGHDT, CDR2 YYEEEE. This CDR3 has 11 residues. CDR3: CASSLGIEAFF. CDR3 bases: TGTGCCAGCAGCTTAGGGATTGAAGCTTTCTTT.

The rearrangement uses TRBV6-5 and TRBJ2-3; the D is unclear. The CDR3 length is 15 residues. CDR1 and CDR2 from the germline V gene are MNHEY and SVGAGI. Trimming pared 4 bases from V and 0 bases from J, leaving 11 bases between. The CDR3 DNA reads as TGTGCCAGCAGTTTAGAGCCCCCCAGCACAGATACGCAGTATTTT. Encoded protein: CASSLEPPSTDTQYF.

V is TRBV30 and J is TRBJ1-4, with D maybe TRBD1 (5 bases). Trimming took 1 base from V and 3 from J, leaving 6 bases between them. CDR3 length: 13 residues. CDR1 GTSNPN and CDR2 SVGIG come from the germline V gene (reference sequence). CDR3 in DNA: TGTGCCTGGAGTGGAGGGGCTAATGAAAAACTGTTTTTT. Protein sequence: CAWSGGANEKLFF. Together with reference TRBV30 and TRBJ1-4, the CDR3 gives the full variable domain: SQTIHQWPATLVQPVGSPLSLECTVEGTSNPNLYWYRQAAGRGLQLLFYSVGIGQISSEVPQNLSASRPQDRQFILSSKKLLLSDSGFYLCAWSGGANEKLFFGSGTQLSVL.

The chain employs TRBV12-5 and TRBJ1-3, with a possible D match to TRBD1 (5 bases). This CDR3 comprises 15 residues. The germline V gene has CDR1 LGHNT and CDR2 FRNRAP. Trimming pared 1 base from V and 3 bases from J, leaving 10 bases between. The chain's CDR3 is CASGLGDSSGNTIYF. The DNA for the CDR3 is TGTGCTAGTGGTTTGGGTGACAGTAGTGGAAACACCATATATTTT.

V and J are TRBV4-1 and TRBJ2-7, with D hard to call. CDR1 is MGHRA, CDR2 YSYEKL, per germline. V was trimmed by 0 bases and J by 0 bases, leaving 15 bases between them. The CDR3 loop spans 17 amino acids. CDR3 in amino acids: CASSQEFSVGYSYEQYF. Written as DNA, the CDR3 is TGCGCCAGCAGCCAAGAATTTTCGGTGGGGTACTCCTACGAGCAGTACTTC.

V and J are TRBV6-5 and TRBJ1-2; D is possibly TRBD1 (6 bases). CDR1 is MNHEY, CDR2 SVGAGI, per germline. The germline V and J ends were trimmed by 5 bases and 4 bases, with 11 bases remaining between them. This CDR3 comprises 13 residues. In DNA form, the CDR3 reads TGTGCCAGCAGTCCTGAGGGGGGCTATGGCTACACCTTC. Protein product: CASSPEGGYGYTF.

The chain is built from TRBV6-4 and TRBJ2-2; a weak D match, TRBD2 (6 bases). The length of the CDR3 is 14 residues. Trimming took off 6 bases at V and 6 bases at J, with 14 bases between the two ends. CDR1 is MRHNA, CDR2 SNTAGT, per germline. CDR3 region: CASRKDGGAGELFF. In DNA form, the CDR3 reads TGTGCCAGCAGGAAGGACGGCGGGGCCGGGGAGCTGTTTTTT.

The rearrangement uses TRBV5-6 and TRBJ2-7; 7 bases are shared with TRBD2. The CDR3 is 14 amino acids. Germline V lookup: CDR1 SGHDT, CDR2 YYEEEE. The trim removed 3 bases at V and 2 bases at J, leaving 5 bases unmatched. DNA of the CDR3: TGTGCCAGCAGCTGGTTAGCGGGCCCCTACGAGCAGTACTTC. It is translated as CASSWLAGPYEQYF.

The chain employs TRBV5-1 and TRBJ2-2, with a possible D match to TRBD1 (5 bases). This CDR3 contains 14 residues. The germline CDR1 and CDR2 sequences are SGHRS and YFSETQ. V dropped 4 bases and J dropped 5 bases, with 12 bases sitting between them. The CDR3 loop is CASSPPDRTGELFF. CDR3 sequence (DNA): TGCGCCAGCAGCCCCCCCGACAGAACCGGGGAGCTGTTTTTT.

In its sample, this clone was seen once. The CDR3 reads CASSLGGIETTEAFF. As DNA, the CDR3 is TGTGCCAGCAGCTTAGGAGGGATTGAGACCACTGAAGCTTTCTTT. This chain links TRBV11-3 with TRBJ1-1; D not certain. The CDR3 is 15 residues long. The germline V gene encodes CDR1 SGHNT and CDR2 YENEEA. The V gene lost 1 base and the J gene lost 4 bases, with 13 bases spanning the gap.

The J gene is TRBJ1-5, the V gene TRBV30, with 8 bases aligning to TRBD1. CDR1 GTSNPN and CDR2 SVGIG come from the germline V gene (reference sequence). The CDR3 length is 18 residues. Trimming cost V 0 bases and J 0 bases; bases outside gene matches: 10. CDR3 bases: TGTGCCTGGAGTGTCAACAGGGGGGGGACCTATAGCAATCAGCCCCAGCATTTT. Its translation is CAWSVNRGGTYSNQPQHF.